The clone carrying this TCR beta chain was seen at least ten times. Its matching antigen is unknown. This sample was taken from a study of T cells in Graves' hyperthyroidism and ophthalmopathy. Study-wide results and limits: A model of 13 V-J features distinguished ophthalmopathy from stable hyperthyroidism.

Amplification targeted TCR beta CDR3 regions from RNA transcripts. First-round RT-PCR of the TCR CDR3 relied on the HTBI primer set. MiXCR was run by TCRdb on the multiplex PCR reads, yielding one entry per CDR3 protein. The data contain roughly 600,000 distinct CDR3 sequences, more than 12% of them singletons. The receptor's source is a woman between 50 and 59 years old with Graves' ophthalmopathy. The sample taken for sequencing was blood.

CDR3 DNA: TGTGCCAGCAGCACCCGGGACAGGGGAGATACGCAGTATTTT. It encodes CASSTRDRGDTQYF. The rearrangement joins TRBV11-3 to TRBJ2-3; TRBD1 matches 10 bases. Germline V gene data show CDR1 as SGHNT and CDR2 as YENEEA. The length of the CDR3 is 14 residues. The trim removed 5 bases at V and 5 bases at J, leaving 4 bases unmatched.